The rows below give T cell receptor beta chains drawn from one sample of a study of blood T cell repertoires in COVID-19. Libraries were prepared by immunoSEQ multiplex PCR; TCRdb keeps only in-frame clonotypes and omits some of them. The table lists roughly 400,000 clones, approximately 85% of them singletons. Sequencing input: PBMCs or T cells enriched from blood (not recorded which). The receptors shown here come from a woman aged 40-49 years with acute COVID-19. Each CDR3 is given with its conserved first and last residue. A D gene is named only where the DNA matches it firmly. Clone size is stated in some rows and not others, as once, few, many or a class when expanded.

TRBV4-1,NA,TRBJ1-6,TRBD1,TGCGCCAGCAGCCAAGGTCCAGGGGGCCCCTCCTATAATTCACCCCTCCACTTT,CASSQGPGGPSYNSPLHF
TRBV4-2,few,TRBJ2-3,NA,TGTGCCAGCAGCCTGACTAGCACAGATACGCAGTATTTT,CASSLTSTDTQYF
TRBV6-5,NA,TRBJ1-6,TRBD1,TGTGCCAGCAGCCCCTCCGGGACAGGGGATTCACCCCTCCACTTT,CASSPSGTGDSPLHF
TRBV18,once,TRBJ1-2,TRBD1,TGTGCCAGCTCACAGGGACAGGGTACGCTTGGCTACACCTTC,CASSQGQGTLGYTF
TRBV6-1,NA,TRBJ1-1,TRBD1,TGTGCCAGCAGTGACAGGGGGCGCGGGGGTGCTGAAGCTTTCTTT,CASSDRGRGGAEAFF
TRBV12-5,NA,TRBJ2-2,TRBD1,TGTGCTAGTGGTTACCTCCCAGGGGGTGCGGTAACCGGGGAGCTGTTTTTT,CASGYLPGGAVTGELFF
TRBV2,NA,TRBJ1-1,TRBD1,TGTGCCAGCAGTGAACTCTACAGGGGGGCGGCTTTCTTT,CASSELYRGAAFF
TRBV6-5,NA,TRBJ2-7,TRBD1,TGTGCCAGCACCAGAACCCAACAGGGGTCGGACGAGCAGTACTTC,CASTRTQQGSDEQYF
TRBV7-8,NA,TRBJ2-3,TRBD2,TGTGCCAGCAGCATCAAGCGGGACCGCAGCACAGATACGCAGTATTTT,CASSIKRDRSTDTQYF
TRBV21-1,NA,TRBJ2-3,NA,TGTGCCAGCAGCAAAGCCCCTGCTAGGAGGATCCCAGATACGCAGTATTTT,CASSKAPARRIPDTQYF
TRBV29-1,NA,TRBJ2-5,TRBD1,TGCAGCGTTGGGGGGGACAGGGTCTCGGAGACCCAGTACTTC,CSVGGDRVSETQYF